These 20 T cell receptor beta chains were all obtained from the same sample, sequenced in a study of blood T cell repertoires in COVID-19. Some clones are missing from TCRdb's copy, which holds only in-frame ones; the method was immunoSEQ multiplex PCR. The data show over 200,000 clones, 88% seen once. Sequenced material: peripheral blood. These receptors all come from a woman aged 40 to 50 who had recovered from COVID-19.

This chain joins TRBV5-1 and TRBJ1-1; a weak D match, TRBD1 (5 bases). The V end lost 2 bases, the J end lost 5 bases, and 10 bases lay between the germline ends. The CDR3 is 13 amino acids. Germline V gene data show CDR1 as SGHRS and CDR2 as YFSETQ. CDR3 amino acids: CASSFAGGTEAFF. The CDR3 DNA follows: TGCGCCAGCAGCTTCGCGGGGGGTACTGAAGCTTTCTTT.

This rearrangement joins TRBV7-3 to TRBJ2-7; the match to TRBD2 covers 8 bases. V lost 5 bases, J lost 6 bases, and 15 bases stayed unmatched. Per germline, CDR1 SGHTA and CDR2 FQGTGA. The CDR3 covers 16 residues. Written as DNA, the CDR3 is TGTGCCAGCAGCGGTGGCGGGGGGCGCAGGAGGTCCGAGCAGTACTTC. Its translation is CASSGGGGRRRSEQYF.

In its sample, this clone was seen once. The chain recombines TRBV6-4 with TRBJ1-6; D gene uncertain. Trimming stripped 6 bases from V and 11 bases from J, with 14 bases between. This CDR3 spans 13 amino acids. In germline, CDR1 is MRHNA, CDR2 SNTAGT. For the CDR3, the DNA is TGTGCCAGCAGCCCCCTGCCCGGGACACCCCTCCACTTT. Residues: CASSPLPGTPLHF.

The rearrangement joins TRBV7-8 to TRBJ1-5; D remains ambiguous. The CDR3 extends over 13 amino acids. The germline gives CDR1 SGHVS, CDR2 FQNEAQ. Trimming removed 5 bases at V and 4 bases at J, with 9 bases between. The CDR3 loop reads CASSRRGNQPQHF. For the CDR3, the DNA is TGTGCCAGCAGCAGACGGGGAAATCAGCCCCAGCATTTT.

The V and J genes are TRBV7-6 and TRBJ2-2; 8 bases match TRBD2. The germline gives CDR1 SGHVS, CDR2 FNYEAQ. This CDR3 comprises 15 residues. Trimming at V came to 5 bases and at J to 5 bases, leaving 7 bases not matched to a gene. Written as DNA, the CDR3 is TGTGCCAGCAGCCTACCTAGCGGGCCTACCGGGGAGCTGTTTTTT. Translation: CASSLPSGPTGELFF.

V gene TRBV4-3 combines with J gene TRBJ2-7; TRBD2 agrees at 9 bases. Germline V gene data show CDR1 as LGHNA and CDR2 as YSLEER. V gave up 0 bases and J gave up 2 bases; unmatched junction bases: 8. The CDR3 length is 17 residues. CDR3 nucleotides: TGCGCCAGCAGCCAAGATGGGGGCGGGAGGGGTGCCTACGAGCAGTACTTC. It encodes CASSQDGGGRGAYEQYF.

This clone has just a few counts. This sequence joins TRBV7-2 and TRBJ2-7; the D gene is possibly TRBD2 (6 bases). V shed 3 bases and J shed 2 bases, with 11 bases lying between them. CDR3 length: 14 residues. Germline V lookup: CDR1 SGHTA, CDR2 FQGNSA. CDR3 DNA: TGTGCCAGCAGCTTGGGGGGAGTACCCTACGAGCAGTACTTC. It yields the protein CASSLGGVPYEQYF.

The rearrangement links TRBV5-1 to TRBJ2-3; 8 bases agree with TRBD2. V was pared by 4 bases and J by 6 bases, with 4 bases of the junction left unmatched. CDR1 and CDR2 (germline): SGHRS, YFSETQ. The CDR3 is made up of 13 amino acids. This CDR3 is CASSPRGGDTQYF. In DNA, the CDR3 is TGCGCCAGCAGCCCCCGGGGGGGCGATACGCAGTATTTT. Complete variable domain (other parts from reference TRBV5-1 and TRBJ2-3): KAGVTQTPRYLIKTRGQQVTLSCSPISGHRSVSWYQQTPGQGLQFLFEYFSETQRNKGNFPGRFSGRQFSNSRSEMNVSTLELGDSALYLCASSPRGGDTQYFGPGTRLTVL.

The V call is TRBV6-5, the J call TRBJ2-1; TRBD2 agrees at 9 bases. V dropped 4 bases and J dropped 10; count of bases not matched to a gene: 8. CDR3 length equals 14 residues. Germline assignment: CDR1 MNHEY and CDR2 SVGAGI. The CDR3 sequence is CASSSPPLAGEQFF. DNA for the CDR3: TGTGCCAGCAGTTCCCCCCCGCTAGCGGGGGAGCAGTTCTTC.

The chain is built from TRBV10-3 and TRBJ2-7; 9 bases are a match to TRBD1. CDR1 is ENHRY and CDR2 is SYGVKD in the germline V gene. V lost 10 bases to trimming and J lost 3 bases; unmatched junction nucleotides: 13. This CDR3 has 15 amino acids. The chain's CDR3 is CATTAPGQGLYEQYF. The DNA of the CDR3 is TGTGCCACCACCGCCCCGGGACAGGGCCTCTACGAGCAGTACTTC.

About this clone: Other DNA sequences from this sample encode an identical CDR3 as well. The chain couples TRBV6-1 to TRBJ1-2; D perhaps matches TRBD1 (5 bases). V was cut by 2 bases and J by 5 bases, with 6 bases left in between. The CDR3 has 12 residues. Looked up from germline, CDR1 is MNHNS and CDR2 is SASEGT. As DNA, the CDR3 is TGTGCCAGCAGTGAACGGGGGTATGGCTACACCTTC. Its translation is CASSERGYGYTF.

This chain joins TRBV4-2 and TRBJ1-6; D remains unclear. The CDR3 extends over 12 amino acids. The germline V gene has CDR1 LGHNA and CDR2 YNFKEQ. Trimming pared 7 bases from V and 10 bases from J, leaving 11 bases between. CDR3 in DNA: TGTGCCAGCACATCCGGAGGATCACCCCTCCACTTT. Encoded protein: CASTSGGSPLHF.

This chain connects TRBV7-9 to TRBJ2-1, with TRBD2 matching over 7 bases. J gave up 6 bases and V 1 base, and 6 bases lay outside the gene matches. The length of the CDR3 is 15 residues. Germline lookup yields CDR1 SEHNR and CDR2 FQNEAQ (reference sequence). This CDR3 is CASSLVGLGPNEQFF. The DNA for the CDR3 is TGTGCCAGCAGCTTAGTCGGACTAGGCCCCAATGAGCAGTTCTTC. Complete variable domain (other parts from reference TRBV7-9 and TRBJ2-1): DTGVSQNPRHKITKRGQNVTFRCDPISEHNRLYWYRQTLGQGPEFLTYFQNEAQLEKSRLLSDRFSAERPKGSFSTLEIQRTEQGDSAMYLCASSLVGLGPNEQFFGPGTRLTVL.

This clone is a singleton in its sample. This CDR3 is CASSSASGRSTDTQYF. The CDR3 nucleotides are TGTGCCAGCAGCTCTGCTAGCGGGAGGAGCACAGATACGCAGTATTTT. The J gene is TRBJ2-3, the V gene TRBV5-4; 11 bases map to TRBD2. Germline lookup yields CDR1 SGHNT and CDR2 YYREEE (reference sequence). There are 16 residues in the CDR3. Losses at the gene ends were 3 bases for V and 0 bases for J; bases not matched to a gene: 3.

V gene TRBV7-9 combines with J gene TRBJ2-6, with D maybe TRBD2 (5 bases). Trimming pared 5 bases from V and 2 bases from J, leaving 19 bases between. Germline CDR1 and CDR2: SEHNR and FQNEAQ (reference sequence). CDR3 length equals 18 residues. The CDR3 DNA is TGTGCCAGCAGCCCCTCCCTCGGAGGCGGCACTGGGGCCAACGTCCTGACTTTC. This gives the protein CASSPSLGGGTGANVLTF.

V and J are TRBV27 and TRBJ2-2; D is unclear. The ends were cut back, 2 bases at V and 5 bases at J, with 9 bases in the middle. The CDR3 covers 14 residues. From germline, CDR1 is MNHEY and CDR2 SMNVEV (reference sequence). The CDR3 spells CASSLGRRTGELFF. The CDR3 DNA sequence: TGTGCCAGCAGTTTAGGGCGTAGGACCGGGGAGCTGTTTTTT.

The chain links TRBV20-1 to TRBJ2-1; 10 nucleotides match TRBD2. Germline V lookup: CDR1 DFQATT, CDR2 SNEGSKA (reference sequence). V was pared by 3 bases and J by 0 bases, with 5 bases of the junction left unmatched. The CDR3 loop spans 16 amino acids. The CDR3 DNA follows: TGCAGTGCTAGTGCACTAGCGGGAACCTCCTACAATGAGCAGTTCTTC. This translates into CSASALAGTSYNEQFF.

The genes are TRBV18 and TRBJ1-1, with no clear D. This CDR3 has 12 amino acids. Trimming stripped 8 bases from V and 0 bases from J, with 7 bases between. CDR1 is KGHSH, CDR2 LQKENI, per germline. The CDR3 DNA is TGTGCCAGCCACAGCATGAACACTGAAGCTTTCTTT. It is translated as CASHSMNTEAFF. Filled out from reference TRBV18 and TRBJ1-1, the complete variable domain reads NAGVMQNPRHLVRRRGQEARLRCSPMKGHSHVYWYRQLPEEGLKFMVYLQKENIIDESGMPKERFSAEFPKEGPSILRIQQVVRGDSAAYFCASHSMNTEAFFGQGTRLTVV.

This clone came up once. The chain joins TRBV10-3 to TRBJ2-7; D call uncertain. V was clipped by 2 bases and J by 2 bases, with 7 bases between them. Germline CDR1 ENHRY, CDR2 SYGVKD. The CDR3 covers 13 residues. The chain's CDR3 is CAISEGPAYEQYF. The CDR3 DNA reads TGTGCCATCAGTGAGGGCCCAGCCTACGAGCAGTACTTC.

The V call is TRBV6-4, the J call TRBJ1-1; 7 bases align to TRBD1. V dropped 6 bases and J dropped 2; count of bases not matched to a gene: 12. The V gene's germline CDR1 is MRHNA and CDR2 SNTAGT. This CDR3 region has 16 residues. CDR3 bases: TGTGCCAGCAGCCCTTGGCCCAGACAGGGAAACACTGAAGCTTTCTTT. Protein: CASSPWPRQGNTEAFF.